Listed here are 29 T cell receptor beta chains from one sample, sequenced in a study of early T cells in non-severe SARS-CoV-2 infection. TCRdb ran MiXCR on the 5' RACE reads and lists one entry per CDR3 protein. The data contain tens of thousands of distinct CDR3 sequences, 3.5% to 4% of them singletons. Material: whole blood. These receptor sequences come from an adult who was a healthcare worker with PCR-confirmed SARS-CoV-2 infection or an uninfected control (not recorded which).

This clonotype has a count of ten or more. The chain employs TRBV7-9 and TRBJ2-7; D is unclear. From germline, CDR1 is SEHNR and CDR2 FQNEAQ (reference sequence). Trimming removed 0 bases at V and 5 bases at J, with 11 bases between. The CDR3 length is 14 residues. CDR3 sequence (DNA): TGTGCCAGCAGCTTAGCGGCAAGTAACCACGAGCAGTACTTC. Encoded protein: CASSLAASNHEQYF. Full variable domain (rest looked up from reference TRBV7-9 and TRBJ2-7): DTGVSQNPRHKITKRGQNVTFRCDPISEHNRLYWYRQTLGQGPEFLTYFQNEAQLEKSRLLSDRFSAERPKGSFSTLEIQRTEQGDSAMYLCASSLAASNHEQYFGPGTRLTVT.

Only a few counts were recorded for this clonotype. The chain links TRBV3-1 to TRBJ2-1; 10 bases agree with TRBD2. The CDR3 has 13 residues. V lost 8 bases to trimming and J lost 7 bases; unmatched junction nucleotides: 5. Germline V CDR1 and CDR2: LGHDT, YNNKEL (reference sequence). The CDR3 DNA follows: TGTGCCAGCGGACTAGCGGCACGAAATGAGCAGTTCTTC. The encoded protein is CASGLAARNEQFF.

This clonotype came up many times. The chain is built from TRBV18 and TRBJ2-1; D uncertain. The CDR3 extends over 16 amino acids. V dropped 6 bases and J dropped 6 bases, with 21 bases sitting between them. Per germline, CDR1 KGHSH and CDR2 LQKENI. The CDR3 region is CASSTSRRGIGNEQFF. The CDR3 region has the DNA TGTGCCAGCTCTACCTCTCGGAGAGGTATTGGCAATGAGCAGTTCTTC.

This sequence joins TRBV20-1 and TRBJ1-4; D may be TRBD1 (5 bases). The CDR3 contains 16 residues. V shed 0 bases and J shed 0 bases, with 11 bases lying between them. Germline CDR1 and CDR2: DFQATT and SNEGSKA (reference sequence). The CDR3 DNA is TGCAGTGCTAGAGAGTTGACAGATTCAACTAATGAAAAACTGTTTTTT. This translates into CSARELTDSTNEKLFF.

This clonotype was observed at least ten times. The J gene is TRBJ1-6, the V gene TRBV20-1, with unresolved D. The CDR3 is 13 amino acids. Germline CDR1 DFQATT, CDR2 SNEGSKA (reference sequence). Trimming pared 0 bases from V and 8 bases from J, leaving 8 bases between. The CDR3 loop is CSAREALDSPLHF. The CDR3 DNA is TGCAGTGCTAGAGAAGCCTTAGATTCACCCCTCCACTTT.

This clonotype was seen ten or more times. The CDR3 DNA follows: TGCGCCAGCAGCCAGACAGTTTTCATGAACACTGAAGCTTTCTTT. It translates to CASSQTVFMNTEAFF. The genes are TRBV4-1 and TRBJ1-1, with D tentatively TRBD1 (5 bases). The CDR3 consists of 15 residues. V shed 3 bases and J shed 0 bases, with 11 bases lying between them. Germline CDR1 and CDR2: MGHRA and YSYEKL.

This clonotype was detected ten times or more. The chain joins TRBV4-1 to TRBJ2-5; D is possibly TRBD2 (5 bases). CDR3 length: 15 amino acids. Trimming left V 1 base short and J 5 bases short, with 14 bases between. CDR1 is MGHRA and CDR2 is YSYEKL in the germline V gene. CDR3 sequence reads: CASSQGLAPGETQYF. The CDR3 DNA follows: TGCGCCAGCAGCCAAGGGCTCGCCCCGGGGGAGACCCAGTACTTC.

This clonotype was seen repeatedly, ten times or more. The chain has TRBV29-1 and TRBJ1-2; D not certain. Looked up from germline, CDR1 is SQVTM and CDR2 is ANQGSEA. V lost 4 bases to trimming and J lost 2 bases, with 14 bases between them. CDR3 length: 14 residues. The CDR3 sequence: CSVVESLLNYGYTF. CDR3 coding DNA: TGCAGCGTTGTTGAGAGTCTCCTGAACTATGGCTACACCTTC. The whole variable domain, filled in from reference TRBV29-1 and TRBJ1-2, reads SAVISQKPSRDICQRGTSLTIQCQVDSQVTMMFWYRQQPGQSLTLIATANQGSEATYESGFVIDKFPISRPNLTFSTLTVSNMSPEDSSIYLCSVVESLLNYGYTFGSGTRLTVV.

V gene TRBV7-2 combines with J gene TRBJ2-1; TRBD1 might be the D (5 bases). V was shortened by 3 bases and J by 2 bases, with 11 bases between the two germline ends. Germline lookup yields CDR1 SGHTA and CDR2 FQGNSA. The CDR3 has 15 residues. The CDR3 region is CASSFDSLPYNEQFF. In DNA, the CDR3 is TGTGCCAGCAGCTTTGACAGCCTACCCTACAATGAGCAGTTCTTC.

This clonotype was counted ten times or more. This chain uses TRBV5-1 with TRBJ1-2, with a possible D match to TRBD1 (6 bases). V lost 3 bases and J 5 bases, leaving 11 bases between the germline ends. CDR1 is SGHRS, CDR2 YFSETQ, per germline. The CDR3 runs 13 residues. This CDR3 reads CASSSGQNYGYTF. CDR3 coding DNA: TGCGCCAGCAGCTCCGGACAGAATTATGGCTACACCTTC.

Ten or more counts support this clonotype. This rearrangement joins TRBV6-6 to TRBJ1-1; TRBD1 might be the D (6 bases). The CDR3 sequence is 15 residues long. Germline CDR1 is MNHNY and CDR2 is SVGAGI (reference sequence). Between the trimmed V and J ends, which lost 6 bases and 5 bases, there was a span of 19 bases. CDR3: CASSRRGVAGTEAFF. Written as DNA, the CDR3 is TGTGCCAGCAGCCGTAGGGGGGTAGCCGGGACTGAAGCTTTCTTT.

V gene TRBV18 combines with J gene TRBJ2-7; D ambiguous. CDR1 is KGHSH and CDR2 is LQKENI in the germline V gene. V lost 2 bases to trimming and J lost 2 bases, with 13 bases between them. CDR3 size: 15 residues. The DNA for the CDR3 is TGTGCCAGCTCACCAAAGGGCGGTAAGGCCTACGAGCAGTACTTC. As protein: CASSPKGGKAYEQYF.

This clonotype has at least ten counts. The V call is TRBV7-2, the J call TRBJ2-3, with a tentative D call TRBD2 (5 bases). This CDR3 has 11 residues. Per germline, CDR1 SGHTA and CDR2 FQGNSA. Trimming cost V 1 base and J 14 bases, with 10 bases left between them. The CDR3 region has the DNA TGTGCCAGCAGCTTAGGGACTTTTAGGTATTTT. Residues: CASSLGTFRYF.

This clonotype was seen repeatedly, ten times or more. The chain has TRBV12-3 or TRBV12-4 and TRBJ2-1; 7 nucleotides align to TRBD1. There are 14 residues in the CDR3. Trimming took 5 bases from V and 6 from J; bases not matched to a gene: 7. CDR3 nucleotide sequence: TGTGCCAGCAGTACGGGTTACAGGGGCAATGAGCAGTTCTTC. Amino acids: CASSTGYRGNEQFF.

This clonotype appeared many times. The chain combines TRBV30 with TRBJ1-1; D unclear. Trimming removed 3 bases from V and 2 bases from J, with 4 bases in between. The CDR3 covers 11 residues. Per germline, CDR1 GTSNPN and CDR2 SVGIG (reference sequence). CDR3 residues: CAWSINTEAFF. The CDR3 DNA reads TGTGCCTGGAGCATAAACACTGAAGCTTTCTTT. Full variable domain (rest looked up from reference TRBV30 and TRBJ1-1): SQTIHQWPATLVQPVGSPLSLECTVEGTSNPNLYWYRQAAGRGLQLLFYSVGIGQISSEVPQNLSASRPQDRQFILSSKKLLLSDSGFYLCAWSINTEAFFGQGTRLTVV.

This clonotype was detected many times. The chain uses TRBV28 and TRBJ2-1, with 15 bases identical to TRBD2. The CDR3 loop spans 16 amino acids. CDR1 MDHEN and CDR2 SYDVKM come from the germline V gene. V was pared by 5 bases and J by 11 bases, with 10 bases of the junction left unmatched. The CDR3 DNA is TGTGCCAGCAGTCCCCCCAGCGGACTAGCGGGAGGGAAGCAGTTCTTC. This encodes CASSPPSGLAGGKQFF.

This clonotype was recorded at least ten times. The rearrangement joins TRBV6-1 to TRBJ2-3; no clear D gene. Trimming took off 2 bases at V and 2 bases at J, with 8 bases between the two ends. CDR1 MNHNS and CDR2 SASEGT come from the germline V gene. This CDR3 is built from 14 residues. The CDR3 nucleotides are TGTGCCAGCAGTGAATTACTTCTCACAGATACGCAGTATTTT. Translated: CASSELLLTDTQYF.

This rearrangement joins TRBV20-1 to TRBJ1-2, with a tentative D call TRBD1 (5 bases). This CDR3 has 14 amino acids. V gave up 6 bases and J gave up 2 bases, with 16 bases separating them. Looked up from germline, CDR1 is DFQATT and CDR2 is SNEGSKA (reference sequence). CDR3 region: CSAYSGTANYGYTF. The CDR3 bases are TGCAGTGCGTATAGCGGGACGGCCAACTATGGCTACACCTTC.

There are a few counts of this clonotype. Written as DNA, the CDR3 is TGTGCCAGCAGTTTACAGGGCGTCAACAATGAGCAGTTCTTC. Its translation is CASSLQGVNNEQFF. This chain links TRBV12-3 or TRBV12-4 with TRBJ2-1; possibly TRBD1 for D (5 bases). V was shortened by 2 bases and J by 5 bases, with 10 bases between the two germline ends. The CDR3 consists of 14 residues.

The chain carries TRBV20-1 and TRBJ1-3; possible D gene TRBD1, 5 bases. CDR1 and CDR2 (germline): DFQATT, SNEGSKA (reference sequence). The CDR3 runs 13 residues. V was cut by 2 bases and J by 13 bases, with 18 bases left in between. CDR3 bases: TGCAGTGCTAGATCTAGAGATGGGGGAATTATATATTTT. It specifies CSARSRDGGIIYF.

In its sample, this clonotype was seen many times. V gene TRBV27 combines with J gene TRBJ2-7; D not certain. The CDR3 is made up of 12 amino acids. Looked up from germline, CDR1 is MNHEY and CDR2 is SMNVEV (reference sequence). The germline V and J ends were trimmed by 6 bases and 2 bases, with 8 bases remaining between them. DNA for the CDR3: TGTGCCAGCAGGGGGATGGCCTACGAGCAGTACTTC. Translation: CASRGMAYEQYF.

This clonotype was detected ten times or more. The chain links TRBV14 to TRBJ2-1; 11 nucleotides agree with TRBD2. The CDR3 spans 18 residues. Trimming took 4 bases from V and 3 from J; bases not matched to a gene: 11. Germline-derived CDR1 and CDR2 are SGHDN and FVKESK. DNA of the CDR3: TGTGCCAGCAGCCCCCCGCCGATAGCGGGAGGGTACTACAATGAGCAGTTCTTC. It encodes CASSPPPIAGGYYNEQFF.

This chain joins TRBV10-3 and TRBJ2-7; D possibly corresponds to TRBD2 (6 bases). The CDR3 covers 19 residues. Deletions cut 3 bases from V and 4 bases from J, with 28 bases between. Germline V gene sequence: CDR1 ENHRY, CDR2 SYGVKD. The CDR3, as DNA: TGTGCCATCAGTGAAGAACTAGCTGACAACTCCCTCACAAGGTACGAGCAGTACGTC. Translating gives CAISEELADNSLTRYEQYV.

This chain joins TRBV6-6 and TRBJ1-5; D remains ambiguous. This CDR3 has 12 amino acids. Between the trimmed V and J ends, which lost 6 bases and 2 bases, there was a span of 5 bases. The germline CDR1 and CDR2 sequences are MNHNY and SVGAGI (reference sequence). The CDR3 nucleotides read TGTGCCAGCAGGGGCGGCAATCAGCCCCAGCATTTT. This gives the protein CASRGGNQPQHF.

This clonotype was recorded at least ten times. V is TRBV11-1 and J is TRBJ2-5; no clear D. With 7 bases removed from V and 2 bases from J, the gap between germline ends came to 5 bases. This CDR3 region has 11 residues. Germline V gives CDR1 SGHAT, CDR2 FQDESV (reference sequence). CDR3 protein: CASKGQETQYF. Written as DNA, the CDR3 is TGTGCCAGCAAAGGGCAAGAGACCCAGTACTTC. Full variable domain (rest looked up from reference TRBV11-1 and TRBJ2-5): EAEVAQSPRYKITEKSQAVAFWCDPISGHATLYWYRQILGQGPELLVQFQDESVVDDSQLPKDRFSAERLKGVDSTLKIQPAELGDSAMYLCASKGQETQYFGPGTRLLVL.

Only a few counts were recorded for this clonotype. The chain uses TRBV12-3 or TRBV12-4 and TRBJ2-6; D call uncertain. The CDR3 spans 16 residues. The V end was cut by 3 bases, the J end by 0 bases, with 9 bases between. Here the CDR3 DNA reads TGTGCCAGCAGTTTCTCCGTTGGCTCTGGGGCCAACGTCCTGACTTTC. Its translation: CASSFSVGSGANVLTF.

This clonotype was found many times. The V and J genes are TRBV7-2 and TRBJ1-2, with 8 bases that match TRBD1. Germline CDR1 SGHTA, CDR2 FQGNSA. The CDR3 covers 15 residues. With 4 bases clipped from V and 6 bases from J, the junction kept 10 bases outside the gene matches. DNA for the CDR3: TGTGCCAGCAGCTACCGACAGGGGAGAGAAGATGGCTACACCTTC. Encoded protein: CASSYRQGREDGYTF. The full variable domain, its missing parts supplied by reference TRBV7-2 and TRBJ1-2, is GAGVSQSPSNKVTEKGKDVELRCDPISGHTALYWYRQSLGQGLEFLIYFQGNSAPDKSGLPSDRFSAERTGGSVSTLTIQRTQQEDSAVYLCASSYRQGREDGYTFGSGTRLTVV.

This clonotype turned up a few times. This chain joins TRBV20-1 and TRBJ2-3, with D possibly matching TRBD2 (6 bases). Germline assignment: CDR1 DFQATT and CDR2 SNEGSKA (reference sequence). The length of the CDR3 is 18 residues. With 0 bases removed from V and 6 bases from J, the gap between germline ends came to 25 bases. CDR3 nucleotides: TGCAGTGCTAGAGATCGGGAGAGCGGCCACAAGTTGGTGGATACGCAGTATTTT. This encodes CSARDRESGHKLVDTQYF.

This clonotype was observed many times. The genes are TRBV7-9 and TRBJ1-4; D remains unclear. Trimming pared 8 bases from V and 7 bases from J, leaving 17 bases between. CDR3 size: 14 residues. Germline CDR1 and CDR2: SEHNR and FQNEAQ (reference sequence). CDR3 coding DNA: TGTGCCAGCTCCTACCGGGAGGGAATTGAAAAACTGTTTTTT. This encodes CASSYREGIEKLFF.